This TCR beta chain was identified in a study of blood T cell repertoires in COVID-19. Repertoires were generated with immunoSEQ multiplex PCR, while TCRdb's copy carries only in-frame clones and drops some. This sample carries some 170,000 clones, around 85% of them seen once, and the ten largest clones take 6.5% to 9%. CDR1 SNHLY and CDR2 FYNNEI come from the germline V gene. This CDR3 comprises 15 residues. Trimming removed 7 bases from V and 1 base from J, with 15 bases in between. The chain is built from TRBV2 and TRBJ2-3, with a tentative D call TRBD2 (6 bases). Material for sequencing was peripheral blood. This clonotype was obtained from a woman aged 55-70 years with acute or convalescent COVID-19. The CDR3 bases are TGTGCCAGCAATTTGGGACTCCAAGGCACAGATACGCAGTATTTT. Its translation: CASNLGLQGTDTQYF.